The sequence of this T cell receptor beta chain was determined in a study of blood T cell repertoires in COVID-19. Looking at the study overall: Acute-phase and convalescent COVID-19 samples originated in the United States, Italy and Spain. PBMCs, B-cell-depleted T cells, or T cells provided the cDNA or gDNA that made up the material.

The CDR3 is 16 residues long. CDR1 is ENHRY, CDR2 SYGVKD, per germline. J was trimmed by 5 bases and V by 0 bases; bases with no gene match: 6. Study processing details: Counts of nucleated cells, estimated from reference gene primer amplification, were obtained. Profiled with immunoSEQ multiplex PCR; TCRdb holds only in-frame clones, not every one. V and J calls and clone size are given by that table; D and trimming were obtained from the DNA. The repertoire holds 250,000 to 350,000 clones, with roughly 90% as singletons. This clone was seen just once. The chain couples TRBV10-3 to TRBJ1-2, with TRBD1 identical over 10 bases. The sequenced sample was peripheral blood. This receptor was obtained from a young man who had recovered from COVID-19. CDR3 region: CAISESLGQGGYGYTF. In DNA form, the CDR3 reads TGTGCCATCAGTGAGTCCCTAGGACAGGGGGGATATGGCTACACCTTC.